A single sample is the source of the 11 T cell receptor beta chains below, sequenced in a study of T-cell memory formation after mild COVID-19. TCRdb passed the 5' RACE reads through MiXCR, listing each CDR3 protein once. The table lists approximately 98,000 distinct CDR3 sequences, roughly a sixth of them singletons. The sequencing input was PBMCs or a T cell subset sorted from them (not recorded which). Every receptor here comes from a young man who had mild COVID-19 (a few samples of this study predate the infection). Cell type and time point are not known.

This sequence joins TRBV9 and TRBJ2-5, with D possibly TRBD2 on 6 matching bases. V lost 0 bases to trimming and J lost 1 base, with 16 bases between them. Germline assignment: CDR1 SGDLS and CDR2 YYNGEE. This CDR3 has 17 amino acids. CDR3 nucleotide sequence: TGTGCCAGCAGCGTAGGGGCGGGGATTCTGGTCCAAGAGACCCAGTACTTC. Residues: CASSVGAGILVQETQYF. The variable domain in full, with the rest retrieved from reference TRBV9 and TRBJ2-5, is DSGVTQTPKHLITATGQRVTLRCSPRSGDLSVYWYQQSLDQGLQFLIQYYNGEERAKGNILERFSAQQFPDLHSELNLSSLELGDSALYFCASSVGAGILVQETQYFGPGTRLLVL.

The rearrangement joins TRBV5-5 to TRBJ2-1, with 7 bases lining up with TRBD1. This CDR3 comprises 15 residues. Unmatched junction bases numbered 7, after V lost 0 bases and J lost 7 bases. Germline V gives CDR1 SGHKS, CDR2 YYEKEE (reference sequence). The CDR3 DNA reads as TGTGCCAGCAGCTTGGAGGGGGCGCATTTTAATGAGCAGTTCTTC. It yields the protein CASSLEGAHFNEQFF.

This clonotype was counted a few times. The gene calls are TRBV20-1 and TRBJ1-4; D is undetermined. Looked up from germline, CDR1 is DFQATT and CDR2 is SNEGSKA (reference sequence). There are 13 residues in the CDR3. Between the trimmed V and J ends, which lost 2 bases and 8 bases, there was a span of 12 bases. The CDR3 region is CSARITVQEKLFF. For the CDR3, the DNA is TGCAGTGCTAGAATTACAGTCCAAGAAAAACTGTTTTTT.

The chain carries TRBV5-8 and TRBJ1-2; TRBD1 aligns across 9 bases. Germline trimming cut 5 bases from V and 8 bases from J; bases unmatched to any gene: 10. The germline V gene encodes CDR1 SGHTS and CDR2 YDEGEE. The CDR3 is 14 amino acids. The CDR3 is CASRTGQGIGGYTF. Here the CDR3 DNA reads TGTGCCAGCAGGACGGGACAGGGAATTGGGGGCTACACCTTC.

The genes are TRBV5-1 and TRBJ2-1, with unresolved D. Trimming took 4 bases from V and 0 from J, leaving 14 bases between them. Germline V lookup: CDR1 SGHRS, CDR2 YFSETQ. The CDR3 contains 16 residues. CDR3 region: CASSPTGYSSYNEQFF. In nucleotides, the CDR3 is TGCGCCAGCAGCCCGACGGGCTATAGCTCCTACAATGAGCAGTTCTTC.

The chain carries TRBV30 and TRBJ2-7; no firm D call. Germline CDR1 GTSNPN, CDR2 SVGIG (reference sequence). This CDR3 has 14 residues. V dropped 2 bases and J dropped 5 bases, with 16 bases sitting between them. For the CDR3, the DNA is TGTGCCTGGAGTCCGACCTGGGGTCAGGACGAGCAGTACTTC. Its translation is CAWSPTWGQDEQYF.

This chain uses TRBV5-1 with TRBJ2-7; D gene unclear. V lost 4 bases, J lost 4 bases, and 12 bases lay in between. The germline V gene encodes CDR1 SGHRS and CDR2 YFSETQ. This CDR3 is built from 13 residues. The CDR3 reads CASSLDSMYEQYV. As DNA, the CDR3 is TGCGCCAGCAGCCTAGACTCGATGTACGAGCAGTACGTC.

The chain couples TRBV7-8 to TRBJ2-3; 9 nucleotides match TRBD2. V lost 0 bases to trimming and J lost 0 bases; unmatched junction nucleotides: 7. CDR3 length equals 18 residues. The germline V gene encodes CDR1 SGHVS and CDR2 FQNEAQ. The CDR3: CASSLAAGGGLSTDTQYF. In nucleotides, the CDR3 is TGTGCCAGCAGCTTAGCAGCGGGGGGCGGACTTAGCACAGATACGCAGTATTTT.

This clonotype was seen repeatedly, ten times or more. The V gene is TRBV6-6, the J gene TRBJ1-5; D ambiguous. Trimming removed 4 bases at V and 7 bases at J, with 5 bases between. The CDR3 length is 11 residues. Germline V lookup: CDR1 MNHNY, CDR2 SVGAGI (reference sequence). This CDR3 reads CASSSEQPQHF. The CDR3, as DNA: TGTGCCAGCAGTTCAGAACAGCCCCAGCATTTT.

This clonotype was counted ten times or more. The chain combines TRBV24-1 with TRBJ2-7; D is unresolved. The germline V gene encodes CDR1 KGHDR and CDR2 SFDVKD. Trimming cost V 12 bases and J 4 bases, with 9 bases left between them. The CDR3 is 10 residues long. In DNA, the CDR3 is TGTGCCTCAATGACATACGAGCAGTACGTC. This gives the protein CASMTYEQYV.

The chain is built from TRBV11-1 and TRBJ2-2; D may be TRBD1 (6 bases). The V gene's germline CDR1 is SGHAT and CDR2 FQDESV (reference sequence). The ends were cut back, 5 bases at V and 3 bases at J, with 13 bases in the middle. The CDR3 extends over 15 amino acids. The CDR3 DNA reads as TGTGCCAGCAGCCGTATTACAGGGCACACCGGGGAGCTGTTTTTT. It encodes CASSRITGHTGELFF.